The source of this T cell receptor (beta chain) is a study of cytomegalovirus exposure and HLA in healthy donors. The length of the CDR3 is 14 residues. The germline V and J ends were trimmed by 4 bases and 5 bases, with 14 bases remaining between them. Germline V CDR1 and CDR2: KGHSH, LQKENI. Both 60 Vbeta primers and 13 Jbeta primers went into the PCR. Clones were read by immunoSEQ multiplex PCR, and TCRdb kept only the in-frame ones, dropping some. The data contain 110,000 to 150,000 clones, around 85% of them singletons. Concerning this clone: Its antigen is as yet unknown.

Whole-study results and caveats: The number of N-insertions in an Asian-associated ancestry cluster was reportedly below the approximately 680-donor mean in a later analysis. TCR beta chains associated with HLA were, in a later analysis, more clonally expanded than equally common others. Earlier analysis yielded a pattern in which most TCR beta V segments were productive about 90% or about 30% of the time.

The chain is built from TRBV18 and TRBJ1-2; D remains unclear. Material for sequencing was PBMCs. The receptor was derived from a female donor in good health and CMV-seronegative. CDR3 nucleotide sequence: TGTGCCAGCTCACGAGGAAACAAGGATTATGGCTACACCTTC. The encoded protein is CASSRGNKDYGYTF. The variable domain in full, with the rest retrieved from reference TRBV18 and TRBJ1-2, is NAGVMQNPRHLVRRRGQEARLRCSPMKGHSHVYWYRQLPEEGLKFMVYLQKENIIDESGMPKERFSAEFPKEGPSILRIQQVVRGDSAAYFCASSRGNKDYGYTFGSGTRLTVV.